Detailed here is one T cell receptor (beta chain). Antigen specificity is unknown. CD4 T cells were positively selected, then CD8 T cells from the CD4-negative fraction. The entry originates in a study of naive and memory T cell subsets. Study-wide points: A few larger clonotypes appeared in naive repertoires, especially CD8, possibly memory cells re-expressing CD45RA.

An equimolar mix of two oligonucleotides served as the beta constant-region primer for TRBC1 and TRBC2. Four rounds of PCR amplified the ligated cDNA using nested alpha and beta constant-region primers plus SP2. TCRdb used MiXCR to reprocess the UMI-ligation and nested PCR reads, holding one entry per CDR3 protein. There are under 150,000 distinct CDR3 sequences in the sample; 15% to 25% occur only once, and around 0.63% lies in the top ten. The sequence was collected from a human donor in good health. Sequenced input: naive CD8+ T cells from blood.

The CDR3 bases are TGTGCCAGCAGTCCCCTACAGGGCAGGGCTGAAGCTTTCTTT. It encodes CASSPLQGRAEAFF. The chain recombines TRBV28 with TRBJ1-1; a possible D gene is TRBD1 (6 bases). With 5 bases removed from V and 6 bases from J, the gap between germline ends came to 16 bases. Germline V gene data show CDR1 as MDHEN and CDR2 as SYDVKM. This CDR3 has 14 residues.